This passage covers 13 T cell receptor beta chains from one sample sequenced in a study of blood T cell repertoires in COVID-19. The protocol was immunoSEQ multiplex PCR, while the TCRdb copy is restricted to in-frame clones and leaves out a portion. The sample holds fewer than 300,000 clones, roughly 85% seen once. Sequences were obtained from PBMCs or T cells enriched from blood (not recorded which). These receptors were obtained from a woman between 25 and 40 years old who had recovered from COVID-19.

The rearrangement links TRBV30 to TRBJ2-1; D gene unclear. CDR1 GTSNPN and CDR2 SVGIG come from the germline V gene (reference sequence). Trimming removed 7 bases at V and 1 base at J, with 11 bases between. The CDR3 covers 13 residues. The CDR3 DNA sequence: TGTGCCTTCAGGTCAGGTTCCTACAATGAGCAGTTCTTC. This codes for CAFRSGSYNEQFF.

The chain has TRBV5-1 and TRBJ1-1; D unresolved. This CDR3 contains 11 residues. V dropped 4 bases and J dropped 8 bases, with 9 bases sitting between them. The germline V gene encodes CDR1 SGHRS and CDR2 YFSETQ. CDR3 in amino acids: CASSSTVEAFF. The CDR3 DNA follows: TGCGCCAGCAGCAGCACAGTGGAAGCTTTCTTT. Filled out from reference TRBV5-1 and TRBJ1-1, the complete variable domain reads KAGVTQTPRYLIKTRGQQVTLSCSPISGHRSVSWYQQTPGQGLQFLFEYFSETQRNKGNFPGRFSGRQFSNSRSEMNVSTLELGDSALYLCASSSTVEAFFGQGTRLTVV.

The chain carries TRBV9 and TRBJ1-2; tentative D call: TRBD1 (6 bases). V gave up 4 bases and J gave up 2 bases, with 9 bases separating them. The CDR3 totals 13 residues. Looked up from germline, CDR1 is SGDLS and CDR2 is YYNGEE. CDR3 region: CASSSDSNYGYTF. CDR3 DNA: TGTGCCAGCAGCTCGGACAGCAACTATGGCTACACCTTC.

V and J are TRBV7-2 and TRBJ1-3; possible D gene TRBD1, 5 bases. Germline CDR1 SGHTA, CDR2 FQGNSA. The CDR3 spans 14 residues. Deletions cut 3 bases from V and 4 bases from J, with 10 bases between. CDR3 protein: CASSFGGRGNTIYF. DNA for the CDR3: TGTGCCAGCAGCTTCGGGGGAAGAGGAAACACCATATATTTT.

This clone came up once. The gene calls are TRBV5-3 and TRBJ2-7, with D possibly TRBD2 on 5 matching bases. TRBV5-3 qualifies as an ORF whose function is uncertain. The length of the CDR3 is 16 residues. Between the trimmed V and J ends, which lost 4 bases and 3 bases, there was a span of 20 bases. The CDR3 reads CARSEPPIGRDYEQYF. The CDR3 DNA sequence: TGTGCCAGAAGCGAACCCCCAATTGGGAGAGACTACGAGCAGTACTTC.

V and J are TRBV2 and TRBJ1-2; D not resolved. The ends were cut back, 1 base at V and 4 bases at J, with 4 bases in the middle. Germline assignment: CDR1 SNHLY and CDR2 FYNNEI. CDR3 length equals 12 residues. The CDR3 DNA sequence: TGTGCCAGCAGTGAAGATCTCTATGGCTACACCTTC. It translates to CASSEDLYGYTF.

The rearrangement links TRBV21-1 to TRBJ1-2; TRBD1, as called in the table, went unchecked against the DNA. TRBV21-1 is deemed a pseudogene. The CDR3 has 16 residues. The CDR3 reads CASSKVEEDRGGGYTF. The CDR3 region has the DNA TGTGCCAGCAGCAAAGTGGAAGAGGACAGGGGAGGCGGCTACACCTTC.

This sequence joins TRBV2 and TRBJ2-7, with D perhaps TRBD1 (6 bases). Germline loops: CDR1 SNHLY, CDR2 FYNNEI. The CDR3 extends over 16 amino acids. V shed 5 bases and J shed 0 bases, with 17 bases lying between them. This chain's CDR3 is CASSRRRVDSSYEQYF. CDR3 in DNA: TGTGCCAGCAGTCGCCGAAGAGTGGACAGCTCCTACGAGCAGTACTTC.

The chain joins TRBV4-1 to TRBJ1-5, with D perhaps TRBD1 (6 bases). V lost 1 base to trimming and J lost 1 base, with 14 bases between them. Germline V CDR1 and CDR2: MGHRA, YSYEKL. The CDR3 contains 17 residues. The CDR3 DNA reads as TGCGCCAGCAGCCAAGTCGCAGGGGTAATCAGCAATCAGCCCCAGCATTTT. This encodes CASSQVAGVISNQPQHF.

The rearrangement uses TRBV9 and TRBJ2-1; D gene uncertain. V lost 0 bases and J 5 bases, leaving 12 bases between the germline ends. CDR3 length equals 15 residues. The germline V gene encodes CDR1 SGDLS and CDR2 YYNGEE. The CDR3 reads CASSVGGVANNEQFF. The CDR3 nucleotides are TGTGCCAGCAGCGTAGGTGGAGTAGCTAACAATGAGCAGTTCTTC.

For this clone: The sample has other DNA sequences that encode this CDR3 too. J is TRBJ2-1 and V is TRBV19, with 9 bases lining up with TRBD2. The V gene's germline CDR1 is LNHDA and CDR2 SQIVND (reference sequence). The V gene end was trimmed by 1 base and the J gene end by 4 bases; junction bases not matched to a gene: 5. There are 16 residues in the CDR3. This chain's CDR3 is CASSIAGLAGYNEQFF. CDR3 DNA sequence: TGTGCCAGTAGTATAGCAGGGCTAGCGGGATACAATGAGCAGTTCTTC.

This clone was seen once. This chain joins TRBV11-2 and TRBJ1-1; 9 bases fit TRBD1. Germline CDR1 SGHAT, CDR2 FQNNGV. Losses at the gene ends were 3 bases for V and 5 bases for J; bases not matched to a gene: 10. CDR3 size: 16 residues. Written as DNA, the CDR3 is TGTGCCAGCAGCTTTGGATCCGGACAGGGGAGGACTGAAGCTTTCTTT. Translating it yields CASSFGSGQGRTEAFF.

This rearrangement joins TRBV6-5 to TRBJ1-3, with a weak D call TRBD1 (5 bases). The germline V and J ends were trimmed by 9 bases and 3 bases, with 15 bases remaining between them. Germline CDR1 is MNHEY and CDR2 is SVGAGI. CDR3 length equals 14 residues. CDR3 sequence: CASSQGGFGNTIYF. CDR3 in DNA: TGTGCCAGTTCCCAGGGAGGGTTTGGAAACACCATATATTTT.